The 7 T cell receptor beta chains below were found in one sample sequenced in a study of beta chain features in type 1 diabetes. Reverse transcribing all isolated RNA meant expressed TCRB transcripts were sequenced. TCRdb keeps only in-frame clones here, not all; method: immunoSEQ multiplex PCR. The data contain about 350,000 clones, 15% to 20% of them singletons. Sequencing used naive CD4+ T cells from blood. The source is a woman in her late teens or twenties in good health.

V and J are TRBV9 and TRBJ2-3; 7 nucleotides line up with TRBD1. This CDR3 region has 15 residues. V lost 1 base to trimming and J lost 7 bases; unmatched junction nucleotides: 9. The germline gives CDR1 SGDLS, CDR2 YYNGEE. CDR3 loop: CASSVTGTEAYTQYF. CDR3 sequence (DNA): TGTGCCAGCAGCGTAACCGGGACAGAAGCCTATACGCAGTATTTT. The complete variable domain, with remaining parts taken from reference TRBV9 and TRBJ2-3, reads DSGVTQTPKHLITATGQRVTLRCSPRSGDLSVYWYQQSLDQGLQFLIQYYNGEERAKGNILERFSAQQFPDLHSELNLSSLELGDSALYFCASSVTGTEAYTQYFGPGTRLTVL.

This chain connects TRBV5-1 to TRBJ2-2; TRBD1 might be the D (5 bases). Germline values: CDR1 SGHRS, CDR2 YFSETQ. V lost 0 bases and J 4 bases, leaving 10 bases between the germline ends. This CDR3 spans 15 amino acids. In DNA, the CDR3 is TGCGCCAGCAGCTTGGTTCGGCAGGGCACCGGGGAGCTGTTTTTT. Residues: CASSLVRQGTGELFF.

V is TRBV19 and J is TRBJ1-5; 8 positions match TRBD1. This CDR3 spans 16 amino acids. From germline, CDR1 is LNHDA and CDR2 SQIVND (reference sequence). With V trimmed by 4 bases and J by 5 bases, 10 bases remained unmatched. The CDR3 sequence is CASSNQGARGHQPQHF. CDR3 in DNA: TGTGCCAGTAGTAACCAGGGGGCGCGGGGGCATCAGCCCCAGCATTTT.

The CDR3, as DNA: TGTGCCAGTAGTGGCGTGGGGGGGAGCAATCAGCCCCAGCATTTT. It translates to CASSGVGGSNQPQHF. The chain joins TRBV19 to TRBJ1-5; possible D gene TRBD1, 5 bases. V dropped 5 bases and J dropped 1 base, with 12 bases sitting between them. Germline V gives CDR1 LNHDA, CDR2 SQIVND (reference sequence). The CDR3 loop spans 15 amino acids.

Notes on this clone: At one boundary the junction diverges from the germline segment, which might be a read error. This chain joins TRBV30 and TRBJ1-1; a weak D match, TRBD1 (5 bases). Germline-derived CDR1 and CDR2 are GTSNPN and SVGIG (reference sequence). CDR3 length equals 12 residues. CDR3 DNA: TGTGCCTGGACGGCAGGGAACACTGAAGCTTCCTTT. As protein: CAWTAGNTEASF.

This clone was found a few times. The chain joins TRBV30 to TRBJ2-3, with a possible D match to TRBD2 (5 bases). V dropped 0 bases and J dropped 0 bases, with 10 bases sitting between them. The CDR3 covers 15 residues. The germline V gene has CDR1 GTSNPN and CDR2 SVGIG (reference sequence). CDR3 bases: TGTGCCTGGAGTGTCAGACTATTAAGCACAGATACGCAGTATTTT. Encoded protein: CAWSVRLLSTDTQYF.

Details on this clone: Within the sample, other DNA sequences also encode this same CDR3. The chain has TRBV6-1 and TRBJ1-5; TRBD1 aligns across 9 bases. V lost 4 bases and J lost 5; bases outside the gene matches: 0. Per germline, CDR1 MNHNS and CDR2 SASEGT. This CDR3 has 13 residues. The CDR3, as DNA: TGTGCCAGCAGTGGGACAGGGGATCAGCCCCAGCATTTT. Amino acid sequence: CASSGTGDQPQHF.